Listed below are T cell receptor beta chains from one sample, sequenced in a study of T-cell reconstitution after alpha-beta-depleted transplantation in children. TCRdb used MiXCR to reprocess the PCR reads, holding one entry per CDR3 protein. The sample lists hundreds of thousands of distinct CDR3 sequences, roughly 15% occurring once. The sample here was PBMCs, mostly from graft donor cells, taken 360 days after TCRalphabeta/CD19-depleted stem cell transplant. Receptors were obtained from a male patient aged 2 to 10 who had a stem cell transplant for acute lymphoblastic leukemia, so the T cells may come from the graft donor. Each CDR3 is given with its conserved first and last residue.

v_call cdr3_aa
TRBV20-1 CSEGGAGLSYNEQFF
TRBV4-2 CASSPVDSGANVLTF
TRBV29-1 CSVSRDRVAEAFF
TRBV5-1 CASSPGQGSDEQYF
TRBV29-1 CSVGGETQYF
TRBV9 CASSGEGGGNTEAFF
TRBV4-3 CASSQGSSVQPQHF
TRBV5-8 CASSLGWGHQETQYF
TRBV28 CASSPPRQPQHF
TRBV6-1 CASSPRVSYGYTF
TRBV7-2 CASSSGQSNEQFF
TRBV18 CASSPPRTKGTLYNEQFF
TRBV28 CASKPGQLSYEQYF
TRBV28 CASSLGREETQYF
TRBV5-6 CASSFLLRASYQETQYF
TRBV27 CATGTGGSYEQYF
TRBV29-1 CSVQGGENTIYF
TRBV27 CASSFGRNEQFF